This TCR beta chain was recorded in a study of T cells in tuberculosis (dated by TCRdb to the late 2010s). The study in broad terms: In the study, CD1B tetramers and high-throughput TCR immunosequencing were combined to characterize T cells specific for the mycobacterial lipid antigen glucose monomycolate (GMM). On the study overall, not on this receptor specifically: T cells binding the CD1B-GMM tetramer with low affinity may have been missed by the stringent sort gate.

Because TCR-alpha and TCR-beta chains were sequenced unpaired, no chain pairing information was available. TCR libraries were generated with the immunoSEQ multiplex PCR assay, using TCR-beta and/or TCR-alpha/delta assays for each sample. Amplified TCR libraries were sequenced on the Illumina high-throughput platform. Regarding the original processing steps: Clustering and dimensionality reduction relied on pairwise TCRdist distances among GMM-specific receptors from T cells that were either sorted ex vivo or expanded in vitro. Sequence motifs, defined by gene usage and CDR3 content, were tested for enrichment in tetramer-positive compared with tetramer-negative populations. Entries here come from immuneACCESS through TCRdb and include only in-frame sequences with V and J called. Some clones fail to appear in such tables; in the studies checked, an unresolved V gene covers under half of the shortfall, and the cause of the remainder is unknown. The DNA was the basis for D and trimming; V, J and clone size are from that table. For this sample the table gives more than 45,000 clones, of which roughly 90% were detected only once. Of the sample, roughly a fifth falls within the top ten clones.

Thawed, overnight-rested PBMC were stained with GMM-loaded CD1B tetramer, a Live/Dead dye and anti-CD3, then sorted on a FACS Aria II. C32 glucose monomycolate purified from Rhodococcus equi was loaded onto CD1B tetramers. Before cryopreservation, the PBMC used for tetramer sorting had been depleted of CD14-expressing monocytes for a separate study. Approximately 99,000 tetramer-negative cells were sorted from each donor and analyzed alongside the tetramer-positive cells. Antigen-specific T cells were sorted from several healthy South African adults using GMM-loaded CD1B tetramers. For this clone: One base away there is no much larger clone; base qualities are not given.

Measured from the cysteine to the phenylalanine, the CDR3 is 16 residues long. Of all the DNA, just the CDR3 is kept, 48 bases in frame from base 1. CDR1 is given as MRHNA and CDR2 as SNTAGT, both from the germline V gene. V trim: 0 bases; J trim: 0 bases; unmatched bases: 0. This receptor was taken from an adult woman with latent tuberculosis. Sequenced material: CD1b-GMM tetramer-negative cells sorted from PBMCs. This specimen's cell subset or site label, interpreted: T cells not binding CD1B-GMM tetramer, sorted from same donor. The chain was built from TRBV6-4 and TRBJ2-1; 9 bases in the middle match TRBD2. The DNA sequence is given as TGTGCCAGCAGTGACTCTAGCGGGAGCTCCTACAATGAGCAGTTCTTC. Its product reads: CASSDSSGSSYNEQFF.